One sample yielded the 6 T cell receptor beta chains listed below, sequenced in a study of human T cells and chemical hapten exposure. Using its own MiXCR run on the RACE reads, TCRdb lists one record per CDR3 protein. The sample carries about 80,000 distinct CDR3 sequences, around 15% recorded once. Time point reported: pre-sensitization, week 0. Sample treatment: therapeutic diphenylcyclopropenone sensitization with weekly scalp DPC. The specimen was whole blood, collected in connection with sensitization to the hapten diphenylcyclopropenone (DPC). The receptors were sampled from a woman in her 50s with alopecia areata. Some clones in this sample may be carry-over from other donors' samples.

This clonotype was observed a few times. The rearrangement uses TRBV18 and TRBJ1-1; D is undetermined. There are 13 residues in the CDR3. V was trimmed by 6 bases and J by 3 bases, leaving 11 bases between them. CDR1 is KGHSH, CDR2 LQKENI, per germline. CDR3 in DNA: TGTGCCAGCTCTCCGACGTCGGACACTGAAGCTTTCTTT. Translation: CASSPTSDTEAFF. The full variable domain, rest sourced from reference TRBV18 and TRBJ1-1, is NAGVMQNPRHLVRRRGQEARLRCSPMKGHSHVYWYRQLPEEGLKFMVYLQKENIIDESGMPKERFSAEFPKEGPSILRIQQVVRGDSAAYFCASSPTSDTEAFFGQGTRLTVV.

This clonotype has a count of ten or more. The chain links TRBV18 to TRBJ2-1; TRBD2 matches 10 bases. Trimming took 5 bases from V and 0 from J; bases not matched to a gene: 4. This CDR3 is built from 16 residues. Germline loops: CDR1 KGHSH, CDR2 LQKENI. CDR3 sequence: CASSSTSGISYNEQFF. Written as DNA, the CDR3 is TGTGCCAGCTCATCTACTAGCGGGATCTCCTACAATGAGCAGTTCTTC.

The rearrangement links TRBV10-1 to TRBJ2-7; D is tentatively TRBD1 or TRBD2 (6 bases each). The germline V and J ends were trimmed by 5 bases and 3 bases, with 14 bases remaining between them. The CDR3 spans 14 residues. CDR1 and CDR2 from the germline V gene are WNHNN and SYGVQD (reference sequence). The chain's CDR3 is CASSKGGQSYEQYF. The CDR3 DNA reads TGCGCCAGCAGTAAGGGAGGACAGAGCTACGAGCAGTACTTC.

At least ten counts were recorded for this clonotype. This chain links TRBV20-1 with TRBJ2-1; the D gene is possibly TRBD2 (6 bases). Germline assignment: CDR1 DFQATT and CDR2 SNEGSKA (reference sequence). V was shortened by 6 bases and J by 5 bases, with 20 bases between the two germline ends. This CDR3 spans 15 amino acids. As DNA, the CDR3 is TGCAGTGCCAGTGTTGCGGGACGCGATAACAATGAGCAGTTCTTC. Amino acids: CSASVAGRDNNEQFF.

In nucleotides, the CDR3 is TGTGCCAGCAGACCGACAGGGGCCTCCTCTGGGGCCAACGTCCTGACTTTC. It is translated as CASRPTGASSGANVLTF. The chain recombines TRBV2 with TRBJ2-6; 8 bases match TRBD1. J gave up 0 bases and V 6 bases, and 7 bases lay outside the gene matches. Germline V lookup: CDR1 SNHLY, CDR2 FYNNEI. This CDR3 has 17 residues.

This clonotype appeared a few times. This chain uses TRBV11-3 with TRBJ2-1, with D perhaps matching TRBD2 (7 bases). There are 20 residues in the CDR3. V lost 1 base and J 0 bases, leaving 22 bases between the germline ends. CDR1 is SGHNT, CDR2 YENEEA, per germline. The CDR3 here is CASSLGQRGRAWGSYNEQFF. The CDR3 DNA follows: TGTGCCAGCAGCTTAGGTCAAAGGGGGAGGGCCTGGGGCTCCTACAATGAGCAGTTCTTC.